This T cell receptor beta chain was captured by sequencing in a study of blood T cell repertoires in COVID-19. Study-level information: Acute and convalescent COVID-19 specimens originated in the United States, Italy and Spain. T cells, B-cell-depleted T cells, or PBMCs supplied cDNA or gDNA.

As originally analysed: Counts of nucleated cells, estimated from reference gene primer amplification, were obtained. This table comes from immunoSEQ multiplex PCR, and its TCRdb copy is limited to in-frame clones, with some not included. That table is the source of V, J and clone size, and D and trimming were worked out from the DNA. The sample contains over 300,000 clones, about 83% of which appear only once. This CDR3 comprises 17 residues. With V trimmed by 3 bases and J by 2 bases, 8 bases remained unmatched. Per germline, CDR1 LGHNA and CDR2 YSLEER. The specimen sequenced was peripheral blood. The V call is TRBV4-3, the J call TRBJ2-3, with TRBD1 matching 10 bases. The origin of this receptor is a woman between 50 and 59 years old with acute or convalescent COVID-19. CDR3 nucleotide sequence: TGCGCCAGCAGCCAGAATCCGGGACAGGGGACCACAGATACGCAGTATTTT. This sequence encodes CASSQNPGQGTTDTQYF.